The clone carrying this TCR beta chain was found many times. These data are taken from a study of T cells in Graves' hyperthyroidism and ophthalmopathy. The investigators amplified TCR beta CDR3 regions from RNA transcripts. The TCR CDR3 was amplified in a first-round RT-PCR using the HTBI primer set. TCRdb reprocessed the multiplex PCR reads via MiXCR and lists one record per CDR3 protein. This sample carries hundreds of thousands of distinct CDR3 sequences, less than 20% of them seen once, and the ten largest clones take roughly 7.7%. Those patients with uncontrolled infection, other autoimmune disease, pregnancy or lactation were excluded. The CDR3 has 14 residues. CDR1 and CDR2 (germline): ENHRY, SYGVKD. V lost 6 bases, J lost 0 bases, and 3 bases stayed unmatched.

The origin of this receptor is a woman between 18 and 29 years old with Graves' hyperthyroidism. The chain employs TRBV10-3 and TRBJ2-5; 8 bases fit TRBD1. The source material was blood. The CDR3 protein is CAISPQGDQETQYF. CDR3 in DNA: TGTGCCATCAGCCCACAGGGGGACCAAGAGACCCAGTACTTC.